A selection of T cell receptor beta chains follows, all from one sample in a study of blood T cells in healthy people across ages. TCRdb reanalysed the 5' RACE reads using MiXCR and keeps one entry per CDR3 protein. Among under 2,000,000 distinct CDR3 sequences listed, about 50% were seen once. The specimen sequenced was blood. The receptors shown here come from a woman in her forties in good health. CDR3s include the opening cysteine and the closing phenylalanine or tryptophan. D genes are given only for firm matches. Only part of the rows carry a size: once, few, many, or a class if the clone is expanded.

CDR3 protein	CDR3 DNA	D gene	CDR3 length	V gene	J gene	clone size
CASSLGQGILGGYTF	TGTGCCAGCAGCCTAGGACAGGGGATATTGGGTGGCTACACCTTC	TRBD1	15	TRBV11-2	TRBJ1-2	-
CASSLEGFGKNIQYF	TGTGCCAGCAGTTTAGAAGGGTTTGGAAAAAACATTCAGTACTTC	-	15	TRBV28	TRBJ2-4	-
CASSTTGTGINQPQHF	TGTGCCAGCAGCACAACCGGGACAGGGATCAATCAGCCCCAGCATTTT	TRBD1	16	TRBV28	TRBJ1-5	-
CASSSTIQYRDRSNGQFF	TGTGCCAGCAGCTCAACGATCCAGTACCGGGACAGGTCCAATGGGCAGTTCTTC	TRBD1	18	TRBV7-9	TRBJ2-1	-
CASSLGRIGGTDTQYF	TGTGCCAGCAGCCTAGGACGAATCGGTGGCACAGATACGCAGTATTTT	-	16	TRBV14	TRBJ2-3	-
CASSLGGETNEQFF	TGTGCCAGCAGTTTAGGCGGGGAGACCAATGAGCAGTTCTTC	-	14	TRBV27	TRBJ2-1	few
CASSQSAGISYEQYF	TGCGCCAGCAGCCAATCTGCGGGGATTTCCTACGAGCAGTACTTC	-	15	TRBV4-1	TRBJ2-7	-
CASSPPDANYGYTF	TGTGCCAGCTCACCACCAGATGCCAACTATGGCTACACCTTC	-	14	TRBV18	TRBJ1-2	-
CASSQDSAVNEKLFF	TGCGCCAGCAGCCAAGATTCTGCTGTTAATGAAAAACTGTTTTTT	-	15	TRBV4-3	TRBJ1-4	-
CAASETGTAKNIQYF	TGTGCCGCAAGCGAAACCGGGACAGCCAAAAACATTCAGTACTTC	-	15	TRBV6-2/TRBV6-3	TRBJ2-4	few
CSARVQGAHRQYF	TGCAGTGCTAGAGTACAGGGGGCTCATCGTCAGTACTTC	TRBD1	13	TRBV20-1	TRBJ2-4	-
CASSWAGGGETQYF	TGTGCCAGCTCGTGGGCAGGGGGTGGAGAGACCCAGTACTTC	TRBD1	14	TRBV12-3/TRBV12-4	TRBJ2-5	-
CASILAGRQETQYF	TGTGCCAGCATACTAGCGGGGAGGCAAGAGACCCAGTACTTC	TRBD2	14	TRBV6-2/TRBV6-3	TRBJ2-5	-
CSASHRAGANVLTF	TGCAGTGCTAGCCACAGGGCAGGGGCCAACGTCCTGACTTTC	-	14	TRBV20-1	TRBJ2-6	-
CASSYPSRDYYGYTF	TGTGCCAGCAGTTACCCTTCCCGGGACTACTATGGCTACACCTTC	-	15	TRBV28	TRBJ1-2	once
CSVEDRAEGIQYF	TGCAGCGTCGAAGACAGGGCTGAGGGCATTCAGTACTTC	TRBD1	13	TRBV29-1	TRBJ2-4	-
CASSAGGVWQETQYF	TGTGCCAGCAGTGCAGGGGGCGTATGGCAAGAGACCCAGTACTTC	TRBD1	15	TRBV28	TRBJ2-5	once
CASSLGVDRSDAFF	TGTGCCAGCAGTTTGGGGGTAGACAGGTCGGATGCTTTCTTT	-	14	TRBV27	TRBJ1-1	-
CASSLAVGVTLERNYGYTF	TGTGCCAGCAGTTTAGCGGTGGGGGTGACCTTGGAACGGAACTATGGCTACACCTTC	-	19	TRBV12-3/TRBV12-4	TRBJ1-2	-
CASSYGRGLNYGYTF	TGTGCCAGCAGTTACGGCAGGGGGCTTAACTATGGCTACACCTTC	TRBD1	15	TRBV6-5	TRBJ1-2	-